These 15 T cell receptor beta chains share one sample of origin, sequenced in a study of T cell responses to AZD1222 COVID-19 vaccine. The repertoire was sequenced with immunoSEQ multiplex PCR; TCRdb's copy has only in-frame clones and lacks some. The table has 86,000 or so clones, approximately 90% seen once. The source material was peripheral blood, sampled on day 0 of AZD1222 vaccination. These receptors originate from an adult in good health.

The rearrangement links TRBV7-2 to TRBJ1-1; the match to TRBD1 covers 8 bases. The V gene's germline CDR1 is SGHTA and CDR2 FQGNSA. Trimming at V came to 4 bases and at J to 4 bases, leaving 11 bases not matched to a gene. The CDR3 is made up of 16 amino acids. CDR3 DNA: TGTGCCAGCAGCTCCTCAGGGGGCCAGGGGGCCACTGAAGCTTTCTTT. Its translation is CASSSSGGQGATEAFF.

The chain couples TRBV5-1 to TRBJ2-2; 10 nucleotides align to TRBD2. V dropped 1 base and J dropped 4; count of bases not matched to a gene: 7. There are 17 residues in the CDR3. Germline CDR1 is SGHRS and CDR2 is YFSETQ. The CDR3 sequence is CASSLLLAGAGTGELFF. CDR3 DNA sequence: TGCGCCAGCAGCTTGCTCCTAGCGGGAGCCGGCACCGGGGAGCTGTTTTTT. Filled out from reference TRBV5-1 and TRBJ2-2, the complete variable domain reads KAGVTQTPRYLIKTRGQQVTLSCSPISGHRSVSWYQQTPGQGLQFLFEYFSETQRNKGNFPGRFSGRQFSNSRSEMNVSTLELGDSALYLCASSLLLAGAGTGELFFGEGSRLTVL.

CDR3 coding DNA: TGTGCCAGCAGTTTCTCCGCGCAGCTGTTTTTT. Protein: CASSFSAQLFF. The rearrangement joins TRBV12-3 or TRBV12-4 to TRBJ2-2, with D unclear. Trimming took 3 bases from V and 12 from J, leaving 8 bases between them. The CDR3 contains 11 residues.

J is TRBJ1-2 and V is TRBV6-1; D unresolved. The CDR3 runs 13 residues. The V and J ends lost 2 bases and 0 bases respectively, with 4 bases between them. The germline CDR1 and CDR2 sequences are MNHNS and SASEGT. CDR3 residues: CASSETANYGYTF. The CDR3 bases are TGTGCCAGCAGTGAAACCGCTAACTATGGCTACACCTTC.

This clone was seen a single time. The chain has TRBV11-2 and TRBJ1-4; possible D gene TRBD1, 5 bases. The CDR3 length is 15 residues. Germline CDR1 and CDR2: SGHAT and FQNNGV. With 4 bases removed from V and 2 bases from J, the gap between germline ends came to 11 bases. CDR3 loop: CASSSRGTTNEKLFF. DNA of the CDR3: TGTGCCAGCAGCTCGAGGGGAACCACTAATGAAAAACTGTTTTTT.

V is TRBV28 and J is TRBJ2-1; D uncertain. Germline V lookup: CDR1 MDHEN, CDR2 SYDVKM. Trimming cost V 6 bases and J 8 bases, with 8 bases left between them. CDR3 length: 11 amino acids. CDR3 sequence: CASRVRHEQFF. The CDR3 nucleotides read TGTGCCAGCAGGGTAAGGCATGAGCAGTTCTTC.

This rearrangement joins TRBV10-3 to TRBJ1-4; D unclear. The CDR3 runs to 14 residues. With 2 bases removed from V and 2 bases from J, the gap between germline ends came to 6 bases. Germline CDR1 is ENHRY and CDR2 is SYGVKD. CDR3 region: CAISEPGTNEKLFF. CDR3 in DNA: TGTGCCATCAGTGAGCCGGGGACTAATGAAAAACTGTTTTTT.

The rearrangement joins TRBV11-2 to TRBJ1-2, with D tentatively TRBD1 (6 bases). The CDR3 length is 13 residues. Between the trimmed V and J ends, which lost 7 bases and 4 bases, there was a span of 13 bases. Germline V gene sequence: CDR1 SGHAT, CDR2 FQNNGV. The chain's CDR3 is CASTRGQIYGYTF. In DNA form, the CDR3 reads TGTGCCAGCACCCGGGGGCAAATCTATGGCTACACCTTC.

The genes are TRBV21-1 and TRBJ1-1. TRBV21-1 is recorded as a pseudogene. The CDR3 spans 11 residues. The CDR3 DNA reads TGTGCCAGCACCCTCCGGAGGAGAGCTTTCTTT. Translating gives CASTLRRRAFF.

The chain combines TRBV27 with TRBJ2-7, with D hard to call. This CDR3 spans 13 amino acids. With 3 bases removed from V and 2 bases from J, the gap between germline ends came to 8 bases. The V gene's germline CDR1 is MNHEY and CDR2 SMNVEV (reference sequence). The CDR3 DNA sequence: TGTGCCAGCAGTTTCCGGAAGACCTACGAGCAGTACTTC. This sequence encodes CASSFRKTYEQYF.

The J gene is TRBJ1-2, the V gene TRBV7-2, with D possibly TRBD1 on 5 matching bases. CDR3 length: 13 residues. V dropped 5 bases and J dropped 4 bases, with 11 bases sitting between them. Germline loops: CDR1 SGHTA, CDR2 FQGNSA. The CDR3 nucleotides read TGTGCCAGCAGCCTAGGGGTTCGCTATGGCTACACCTTC. Translating gives CASSLGVRYGYTF.

This chain links TRBV11-2 with TRBJ2-2; D unclear. The V end lost 3 bases, the J end lost 4 bases, and 9 bases lay between the germline ends. The CDR3 spans 14 residues. Looked up from germline, CDR1 is SGHAT and CDR2 is FQNNGV. CDR3 coding DNA: TGTGCCAGCAGCTTTAGGACGTCCACCGGGGAGCTGTTTTTT. It translates to CASSFRTSTGELFF.

This clone was observed a few times. The chain is built from TRBV28 and TRBJ1-5; possibly TRBD1 for D (6 bases). Per the germline V gene, CDR1 is MDHEN and CDR2 is SYDVKM. V gave up 6 bases and J gave up 8 bases, with 14 bases separating them. The CDR3 loop spans 13 amino acids. The CDR3 DNA follows: TGTGCCAGCAGCAGGACAGTGCGGGAGCCCCAGCATTTT. It yields the protein CASSRTVREPQHF.

This rearrangement joins TRBV7-2 to TRBJ2-2; D perhaps matches TRBD2 (6 bases). The germline CDR1 and CDR2 sequences are SGHTA and FQGNSA. The CDR3 is made up of 15 amino acids. Trimming left V 6 bases short and J 2 bases short, with 13 bases between. The CDR3 DNA reads as TGTGCCAGCAGGCGGGGCGCGGAAAACACCGGGGAGCTGTTTTTT. Protein product: CASRRGAENTGELFF.

The gene calls are TRBV5-4 and TRBJ2-1, with a weak D call TRBD2 (5 bases). CDR1 SGHNT and CDR2 YYREEE come from the germline V gene (reference sequence). The CDR3 extends over 14 amino acids. Between the trimmed V and J ends, which lost 4 bases and 4 bases, there was a span of 12 bases. The CDR3 region is CASSPKSGYNEQFF. DNA for the CDR3: TGTGCCAGCAGCCCAAAGAGCGGATACAATGAGCAGTTCTTC.